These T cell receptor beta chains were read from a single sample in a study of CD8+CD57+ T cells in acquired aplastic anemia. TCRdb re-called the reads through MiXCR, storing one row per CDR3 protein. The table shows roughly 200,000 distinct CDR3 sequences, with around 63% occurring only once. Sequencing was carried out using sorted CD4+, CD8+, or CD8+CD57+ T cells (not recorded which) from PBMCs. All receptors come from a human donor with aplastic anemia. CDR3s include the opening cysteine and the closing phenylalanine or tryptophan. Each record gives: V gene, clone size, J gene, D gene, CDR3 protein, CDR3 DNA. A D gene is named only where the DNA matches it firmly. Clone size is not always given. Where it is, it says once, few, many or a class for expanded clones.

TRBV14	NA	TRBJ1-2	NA	CASSQDSGKANYGYTF	TGTGCCAGCAGCCAAGATTCAGGGAAAGCTAACTATGGCTACACCTTC
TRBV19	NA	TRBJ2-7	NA	CASSRQSSYEQYF	TGTGCCAGTAGTCGGCAGAGCTCCTACGAGCAGTACTTC
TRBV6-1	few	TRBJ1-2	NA	CASSEFYGYTF	TGTGCCAGCAGTGAATTTTATGGCTACACCTTC
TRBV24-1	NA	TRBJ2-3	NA	CATSDAGGTDTQYF	TGTGCCACCAGTGATGCTGGGGGCACAGATACGCAGTATTTT
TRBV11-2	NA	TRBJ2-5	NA	CASHGGRDGETQYF	TGTGCCAGCCACGGGGGCCGAGATGGGGAGACCCAGTACTTC
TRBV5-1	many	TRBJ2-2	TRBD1	CASSLSGTGSRELFF	TGCGCCAGCAGCTTGTCCGGGACAGGGAGCCGGGAGCTGTTTTTT
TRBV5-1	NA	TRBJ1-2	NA	CASSDLGFGYTF	TGCGCCAGCAGCGACCTGGGGTTTGGCTACACCTTC
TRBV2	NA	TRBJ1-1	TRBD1	CASSETGGTKAFF	TGTGCCAGCAGCGAAACAGGGGGCACTAAAGCTTTCTTT
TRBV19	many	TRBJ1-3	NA	CASSTGARGTIYF	TGTGCCAGTAGTACCGGGGCACGAGGCACCATATATTTT
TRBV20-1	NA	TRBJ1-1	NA	CSARVPPRLHPTENTEAFF	TGCAGTGCTAGAGTCCCTCCTCGCCTACACCCCACAGAGAACACTGAAGCTTTCTTT
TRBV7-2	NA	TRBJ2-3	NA	CASGLGASRGTDTQYF	TGTGCCAGCGGCTTAGGCGCTAGCAGGGGCACAGATACGCAGTATTTT
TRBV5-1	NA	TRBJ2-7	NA	CASSLAGTQRSQEQYF	TGCGCCAGCAGCTTGGCGGGGACCCAACGGAGCCAAGAGCAGTACTTC
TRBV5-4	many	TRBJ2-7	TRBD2	CASSAPGTSNEQYF	TGTGCCAGCAGCGCACCCGGGACTAGCAACGAGCAGTACTTC
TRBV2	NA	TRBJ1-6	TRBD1	CASREDRGVRNSPLHF	TGTGCCAGCAGAGAGGACAGGGGAGTTCGTAATTCACCCCTCCACTTT
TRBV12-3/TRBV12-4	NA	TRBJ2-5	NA	CASSASIGQETQYF	TGTGCCAGCAGTGCGTCCATCGGACAAGAGACCCAGTACTTC
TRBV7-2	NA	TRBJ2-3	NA	CASSYGIHTDTQYF	TGTGCCAGCAGTTATGGAATACACACAGATACGCAGTATTTT
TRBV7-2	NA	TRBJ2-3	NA	CASSQDLRELATDTQYF	TGCGCCAGCAGCCAAGATCTTAGGGAGTTGGCCACAGATACGCAGTATTTT
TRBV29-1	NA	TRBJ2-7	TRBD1	CSVEDGTGARDEQYF	TGCAGCGTTGAAGACGGGACAGGGGCGAGGGACGAGCAGTACTTC
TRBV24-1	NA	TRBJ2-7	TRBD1	CATQGQGALEQYF	TGTGCCACCCAGGGACAGGGGGCGTTGGAGCAGTACTTC
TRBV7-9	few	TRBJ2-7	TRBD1	CASSLAGQGAYEQYF	TGTGCCAGCAGCTTAGCGGGACAGGGGGCCTACGAGCAGTACTTC
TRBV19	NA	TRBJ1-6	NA	CASSIRASNGYNSPLHF	TGTGCCAGTAGTATAAGGGCCTCAAATGGATATAATTCACCCCTCCACTTT
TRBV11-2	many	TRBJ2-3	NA	CASSLESRLDTQYF	TGTGCCAGCAGCTTAGAGTCTAGGCTAGATACGCAGTATTTT
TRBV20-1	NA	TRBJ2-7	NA	CSARGQTYERYF	TGCAGTGCTAGAGGTCAGACCTACGAGCGGTACTTC
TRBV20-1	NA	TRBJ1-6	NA	CSAPMGSNSPLHF	TGCAGTGCTCCCATGGGCAGCAATTCACCCCTCCACTTT
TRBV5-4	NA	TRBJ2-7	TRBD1	CASSFRDSSDYEQYF	TGTGCCAGCAGCTTCCGGGACAGCTCAGACTACGAGCAGTACTTC
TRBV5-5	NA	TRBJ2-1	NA	CASSPPLTEQFF	TGTGCCAGCAGCCCCCCCTTAACTGAGCAGTTCTTC
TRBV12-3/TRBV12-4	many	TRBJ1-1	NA	CASSHSAFGGTEAFF	TGTGCCAGCAGCCATTCCGCCTTTGGGGGGACTGAAGCTTTCTTT
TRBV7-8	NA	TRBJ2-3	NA	CASSSSTDTQYF	TGTGCCAGCAGCTCGAGCACAGATACGCAGTATTTT
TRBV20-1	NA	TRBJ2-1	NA	CSAAGLPYNEQFF	TGCAGTGCCGCAGGGTTGCCCTACAATGAGCAGTTCTTC
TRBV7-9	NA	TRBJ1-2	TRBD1	CASSTQQGANGYTF	TGTGCCAGCAGCACCCAGCAGGGGGCCAATGGCTACACCTTC
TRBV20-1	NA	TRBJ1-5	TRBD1	CSASGTGGNWGNQPQHF	TGCAGTGCTTCCGGGACAGGGGGCAATTGGGGCAATCAGCCCCAGCATTTT
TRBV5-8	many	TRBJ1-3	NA	CASSDTSNTIYF	TGTGCCAGCAGCGATACATCAAACACCATATATTTT
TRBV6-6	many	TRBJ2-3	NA	CASSYGDSTDTQYF	TGTGCCAGCAGTTATGGCGACTCCACAGATACGCAGTATTTT
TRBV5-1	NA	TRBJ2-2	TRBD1	CASSPRTGKNGELFF	TGCGCCAGCAGCCCAAGGACAGGGAAGAACGGGGAGCTGTTTTTT
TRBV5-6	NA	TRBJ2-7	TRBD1	CASSLGTGLEQYF	TGTGCCAGCAGCCTTGGGACAGGGTTAGAGCAGTACTTC
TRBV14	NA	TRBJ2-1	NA	CASSPTSSVNWEFF	TGTGCCAGCAGCCCGACTAGTAGTGTTAATTGGGAGTTCTTC
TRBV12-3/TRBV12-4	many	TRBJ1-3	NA	CASTFNRASSGNTIYF	TGTGCCAGCACCTTTAACAGGGCCAGCTCTGGAAACACCATATATTTT
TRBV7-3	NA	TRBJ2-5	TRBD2	CASSLKVQGTSGGTETQYF	TGTGCCAGCAGCTTGAAGGTTCAAGGGACTAGCGGGGGGACGGAGACCCAGTACTTC
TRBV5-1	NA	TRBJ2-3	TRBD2	CASSDQAGGGTDTQYF	TGCGCCAGCAGCGATCAGGCGGGGGGGGGCACAGATACGCAGTATTTT
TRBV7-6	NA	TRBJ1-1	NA	CASRTRDTLNTEAFF	TGTGCCAGCAGGACCCGGGACACTCTGAACACTGAAGCTTTCTTT
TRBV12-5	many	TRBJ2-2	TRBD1	CASGPSTRDRTNTGELFF	TGTGCTAGTGGTCCCTCAACGCGGGACAGGACGAACACCGGGGAGCTGTTTTTT
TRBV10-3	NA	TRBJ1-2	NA	CAISEGANYGYTF	TGTGCCATCAGTGAGGGGGCTAACTATGGCTACACCTTC
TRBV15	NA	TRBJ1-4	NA	CATSRDQGEKLFF	TGTGCCACCAGCAGAGATCAGGGAGAAAAACTGTTTTTT
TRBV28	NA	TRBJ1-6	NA	CASSYISPLHF	TGTGCCAGCAGCTATATTTCACCCCTCCACTTT
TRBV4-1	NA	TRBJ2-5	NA	CASSQVRGAETQYF	TGCGCCAGCAGCCAAGTAAGGGGGGCGGAGACCCAGTACTTC
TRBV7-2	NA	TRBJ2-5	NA	CASSSPEAGRFGTQYF	TGTGCCAGCAGCTCCCCGGAGGCAGGACGCTTTGGGACCCAGTACTTC
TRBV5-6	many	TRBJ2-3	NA	CASRLAPSTDTQYF	TGTGCCAGCAGACTAGCCCCTAGCACAGATACGCAGTATTTT
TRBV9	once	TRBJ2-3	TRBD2	CASSVAGSGRAGDTQYF	TGTGCCAGCAGCGTAGCCGGTAGCGGGAGGGCCGGGGATACGCAGTATTTT
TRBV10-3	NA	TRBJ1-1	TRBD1	CAISGTGRAWNTEAFF	TGTGCCATCAGCGGGACAGGCCGGGCATGGAACACTGAAGCTTTCTTT
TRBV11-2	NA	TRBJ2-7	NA	CASSLVVQEQYF	TGTGCCAGCAGCCTAGTCGTCCAAGAGCAGTACTTC
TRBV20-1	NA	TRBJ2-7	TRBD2	CSAIDTGGPSEEQYF	TGCAGTGCCATAGATACGGGAGGGCCGTCGGAGGAGCAGTACTTC